The sequence of this T cell receptor beta chain was determined in a study of beta chain features in type 1 diabetes. The wider study: Patients did not differ from healthy donors in age, gender or cell yield. Study-level points and caveats: In all four CD4+ subsets, TCRB CDR3 length was significantly, moderately reduced in type 1 diabetes.

Isolated RNA was reverse transcribed in full, so expressed TCRB transcripts were sequenced. Produced via immunoSEQ multiplex PCR; TCRdb's table is partial and in-frame only. This repertoire shows 630,000 or so clones, over 13% found once; its top ten account for roughly 0.04%. The CDR3 loop spans 15 amino acids. The V segment lost 6 bases and the J segment 5 bases; nucleotides outside the gene matches: 11. CDR1 and CDR2 from the germline V gene are SGHTA and FQGNSA. The table lists this clone with a few counts. Its antigen is still unknown. There was one heparinised blood draw per donor, averaging about 116 mL. CD45RO/CCR7/CD25/CD127/CD95/CD27 staining was used to isolate CD4+ naive, central memory, regulatory and stem cell-like memory cells by sorting.

The sequence was obtained from a man between 18 and 35 years old with type 1 diabetes. The source material was naive CD4+ T cells from blood. The V call is TRBV7-2, the J call TRBJ2-3; 7 bases agree with TRBD2. CDR3 DNA sequence: TGTGCCAGCAGTCGGGTCGCGGGGGAAGGAGATACGCAGTATTTT. Translating it yields CASSRVAGEGDTQYF.